A selection of T cell receptor beta chains follows, all from one sample in a study of blood T cells in healthy people across ages. TCRdb independently ran MiXCR on the 5' RACE reads; one entry per CDR3 protein. The profile covers about 1.6 million distinct CDR3 sequences, with roughly 32% appearing a single time and 11% taken by the ten largest. Sequencing was carried out using blood. Source of these receptors: a woman aged 25 to 45 in good health. CDR3s include the opening cysteine and the closing phenylalanine or tryptophan. The D gene is left open where the match is weak. The listing skips clone size in some rows; elsewhere it reads once, few, many or a size class.

NA	TRBV9	TRBJ2-2	NA	TGTGCCAGCAGCGGATCGTACGGATCCGGGGAGCTGTTTTTT	CASSGSYGSGELFF
few	TRBV20-1	TRBJ2-3	TRBD2	TGCAGTGCTAGTTTAGCGGGAGGGCCTTCAGATACGCAGTATTTT	CSASLAGGPSDTQYF
NA	TRBV2	TRBJ2-5	TRBD2	TGTGCCAGCAGTTGGGGGACTAGCGGGTCAGAGACCCAGTACTTC	CASSWGTSGSETQYF
NA	TRBV5-1	TRBJ2-5	TRBD2	TGCGCCAGCCAGCCCGGGACTACCCAAGAGACCCAGTACTTC	CASQPGTTQETQYF
many	TRBV12-3/TRBV12-4	TRBJ1-2	TRBD1	TGTGCCAGCAGCACACGGACAGGGTCGTATGGCTACACCTTC	CASSTRTGSYGYTF
few	TRBV29-1	TRBJ1-1	NA	TGCAGCGTTGATCCAGGACTGAACACTGAAGCTTTCTTT	CSVDPGLNTEAFF
few	TRBV9	TRBJ2-1	NA	TGTGCCAGCAGCGCGCCGGGTAACAATGAGCAGTTCTTC	CASSAPGNNEQFF
many	TRBV7-3	TRBJ1-1	NA	TGTGCCAGCAGCTTAGATTTGGGGGATGAAGCTTTCTTT	CASSLDLGDEAFF
once	TRBV5-5	TRBJ1-2	TRBD1	TGTGCCAGCAGCTTGGCAGGGGGCCGAGCTAACTATGGCTACACCTTC	CASSLAGGRANYGYTF
few	TRBV4-2	TRBJ2-3	NA	TGTGCCAGCAGCCAAGATTGGGGATCCCTCACAGATACGCAGTATTTT	CASSQDWGSLTDTQYF
few	TRBV29-1	TRBJ1-2	NA	TGCAGCGTCCATCAAGATGGCTACACCTTC	CSVHQDGYTF
NA	TRBV6-4	TRBJ2-7	NA	TGTGCCAGCAGTGATCCGGGGAACTACGAGCAGTACTTC	CASSDPGNYEQYF
NA	TRBV29-1	TRBJ2-2	NA	TGCATGGGTCGGGAGCGGGCCGGGGAGCTGTTTTTT	CMGRERAGELFF
many	TRBV29-1	TRBJ1-2	NA	TGCAGCGCCGTTCGGGACTATGGCTACACCTTC	CSAVRDYGYTF
NA	TRBV20-1	TRBJ1-2	NA	TGCAGTGCTAGAGATGTCAGGTTGCATGGCTACACCTTC	CSARDVRLHGYTF
many	TRBV10-3	TRBJ2-1	NA	TGTGCCATCAGCCCAACCGGGACATCCTACAATGAGCAGTTCTTC	CAISPTGTSYNEQFF
once	TRBV20-1	TRBJ2-1	NA	TGCAGTTTTCCGGGGGGCCCTGGGAATGAGCAGTTCTTC	CSFPGGPGNEQFF